This T cell receptor (beta chain) was identified during a study of CD8 T cells in Susac syndrome. On the study more broadly: At the time their blood was drawn, patients with Susac syndrome were either therapy-naive, on corticosteroids (with some of them also receiving intravenous immunoglobulin), or on intravenous immunoglobulin alone. Overall study results and limits: The study's TCR sequencing and HLA analysis covered a relatively small number of individuals, and the study acknowledged this. Clonal expansion was not seen in any Susac syndrome CD4+ T cell repertoire.

With respect to this clonotype: The antigen is not known.

Random-hexamer reverse transcription was applied to about 0.5 to 1 ug RNA. TCRdb recomputed calls from the immunoSEQ multiplex PCR reads with MiXCR, one row per CDR3 protein. This table holds some 200,000 distinct CDR3 sequences, 90% to 95% found once. The CDR3 loop spans 13 amino acids. CDR1 KGHSH and CDR2 LQKENI come from the germline V gene. Trimming removed 1 base from V and 7 bases from J, with 8 bases in between. This TCR derives from a human donor with Susac syndrome. This chain connects TRBV18 to TRBJ2-1; D gene ambiguous. The specimen sequenced was CD4+ T cells from PBMCs. The CDR3 spells CASSPRRSNEQFF. The CDR3 DNA follows: TGTGCCAGCTCACCACGGCGGTCAAATGAGCAGTTCTTC.